This TCR beta chain was retrieved from a study of T cells in narcolepsy. Trimming removed 0 bases from V and 0 bases from J, with 7 bases in between. The germline V gene encodes CDR1 SGHDT and CDR2 YYEEEE. CDR3 size: 14 residues. The repertoire was sequenced with immunoSEQ multiplex PCR; TCRdb's copy has only in-frame clones and lacks some. The sample records 30,000 or so clones, 60% to 85% being singletons. To note about this clone: Its antigen is not identified.

General study results and limits: Reportedly, autoreactive clonotypes were serially detected in patients' blood but not controls'. Autoreactive HCRT-specific and TRIB2-specific clonotypes were marked in same-patient CSF-versus-blood CD4+ comparisons.

Sequenced input: memory (CD45RA-) CD4+ T cells from blood. The chain has TRBV5-6 and TRBJ2-7; a possible D gene is TRBD2 (5 bases). This TCR came from a human donor in good health. CDR3 coding DNA: TGTGCCAGCAGCTTGGTGGGGAGCTCCTACGAGCAGTACTTC. As protein: CASSLVGSSYEQYF.